Shown below are 24 T cell receptor beta chains from a single sample sequenced in a study of T cells after yellow fever vaccination. Each CDR3 protein is one row after TCRdb ran MiXCR on the 5' RACE reads. The table shows about 220,000 distinct CDR3 sequences, with 3.2% occurring only once. The sequenced sample was CD4+ T cells sorted from PBMCs, obtained 10 days after the yellow fever booster vaccination. All receptors derive from a man aged 18 to 30 who received the YFV17D yellow fever vaccine.

The chain joins TRBV10-3 to TRBJ2-3, with a possible D match to TRBD2 (5 bases). Germline-derived CDR1 and CDR2 are ENHRY and SYGVKD. Trimming shortened V by 6 bases and J by 10 bases, and 17 bases separated the two germline ends. The CDR3 contains 13 residues. The CDR3 region is CAISAPTGKAQYF. The CDR3 DNA reads as TGTGCCATCAGCGCGCCGACGGGAAAGGCGCAGTATTTT.

This clonotype was counted between two and nine times. The chain joins TRBV10-3 to TRBJ2-3; D tentatively fits TRBD1 or TRBD2 (5 bases each). Germline CDR1 is ENHRY and CDR2 is SYGVKD. This CDR3 is built from 15 residues. Trimming removed 3 bases at V and 4 bases at J, with 14 bases between. This CDR3 reads CAISDSGLDSDTQYF. CDR3 nucleotides: TGTGCCATCAGTGATTCGGGGCTAGACTCAGATACGCAGTATTTT.

The CDR3 bases are TGTGCCATCAGCGGTAGCGGGGGCGGCACCGGGGAGCTGTTTTTT. Residues: CAISGSGGGTGELFF. The chain has TRBV10-3 and TRBJ2-2; 9 bases fit TRBD2. CDR3 length: 15 amino acids. The germline CDR1 and CDR2 sequences are ENHRY and SYGVKD. Unmatched junction bases numbered 6, after V lost 6 bases and J lost 4 bases.

This clonotype was observed a few times. This chain uses TRBV21-1 with TRBJ2-5; TRBD1 is the table's D call and was not checked against the DNA. TRBV21-1 is reported as a pseudogene. The length of the CDR3 is 15 residues. CDR3 loop: CASSKGLRARETQYF. DNA of the CDR3: TGTGCCAGCAGCAAAGGGCTCCGGGCCAGGGAGACCCAGTACTTC.

V and J are TRBV6-5 and TRBJ2-7, with a tentative D call TRBD1 (7 bases). Per the germline V gene, CDR1 is MNHEY and CDR2 is SVGAGI. CDR3 length: 14 amino acids. The V end was cut by 2 bases, the J end by 4 bases, with 12 bases between. The CDR3 region has the DNA TGTGCCAGCAGTTACGGGCAGGGGGGTTACGAGCAGTACGTC. Translation gives CASSYGQGGYEQYV.

This clonotype was observed a few times. This sequence joins TRBV6-2 or TRBV6-3 and TRBJ1-2; D uncertain. Trimming removed 5 bases from V and 4 bases from J, with 11 bases in between. CDR1 is MNHEY and CDR2 is SVGEGT in the germline V gene. The CDR3 is made up of 13 amino acids. Here the CDR3 DNA reads TGTGCCAGCAGTAACCCCCCCAGCTATGGCTACACCTTC. Encoded protein: CASSNPPSYGYTF.

This clonotype was seen only a few times. This chain connects TRBV4-1 to TRBJ2-5; 9 nucleotides line up with TRBD2. The CDR3 runs to 16 residues. Germline lookup yields CDR1 MGHRA and CDR2 YSYEKL. With 1 base clipped from V and 5 bases from J, the junction kept 8 bases outside the gene matches. The CDR3 nucleotides are TGCGCCAGCAGCCAAGTGATGTCTAGCGGGGTCGAGACCCAGTACTTC. It yields the protein CASSQVMSSGVETQYF.

This clonotype was observed a few times. V is TRBV10-2 and J is TRBJ1-5; D remains unclear. Germline V lookup: CDR1 WSHSY, CDR2 SAAADI. CDR3 size: 14 residues. The V gene lost 0 bases and the J gene lost 5 bases, with 8 bases spanning the gap. The DNA of the CDR3 is TGCGCCAGCAGTGAGTCTAACTTACATCAGCCCCAGCATTTT. It translates to CASSESNLHQPQHF.

This clonotype was seen more than once but under ten times. The chain carries TRBV7-8 and TRBJ1-4; D may be TRBD1 (5 bases). V lost 5 bases to trimming and J lost 8 bases, with 15 bases between them. The CDR3 totals 14 residues. The germline V gene has CDR1 SGHVS and CDR2 FQNEAQ. The DNA of the CDR3 is TGTGCCAGCAGCCCCCGGGTGGCAGGGGAAAAACTGTTTTTT. Protein: CASSPRVAGEKLFF.

This clonotype showed up many times. The chain couples TRBV6-6 to TRBJ1-1; a weak D match, TRBD1 (6 bases). This CDR3 is built from 13 residues. The V end lost 5 bases, the J end lost 3 bases, and 10 bases lay between the germline ends. CDR1 MNHNY and CDR2 SVGAGI come from the germline V gene (reference sequence). As DNA, the CDR3 is TGTGCCAGCAGTAGCTACAGGGACACTGAAGCTTTCTTT. It encodes CASSSYRDTEAFF.

This clonotype was counted ten times or more. V usage is TRBV20-1 and J usage is TRBJ1-2; D is perhaps TRBD1 (5 bases). The V and J ends lost 7 bases and 1 base respectively, with 19 bases between them. Germline lookup yields CDR1 DFQATT and CDR2 SNEGSKA (reference sequence). This CDR3 has 15 residues. CDR3 DNA sequence: TGCAGTGGACTCCCTCGGGGGTTTGTTAACTATGGCTACACCTTC. Its protein is CSGLPRGFVNYGYTF.

In this sample, this clonotype turned up many times. This chain uses TRBV5-1 with TRBJ1-3; D remains unclear. The CDR3 is made up of 15 amino acids. The V end lost 4 bases, the J end lost 2 bases, and 13 bases lay between the germline ends. Germline-derived CDR1 and CDR2 are SGHRS and YFSETQ. In nucleotides, the CDR3 is TGCGCCAGCAGCCCGACGGACCCGCCTGGAAACACCATATATTTT. It specifies CASSPTDPPGNTIYF.

This clonotype was counted many times. The CDR3 spells CARIPNGTRGEKLFF. CDR3 DNA: TGTGCCAGGATCCCCAACGGGACAAGGGGTGAAAAACTGTTTTTT. The J gene is TRBJ1-4, the V gene TRBV19; possible D gene TRBD1, 6 bases. Germline V gene data show CDR1 as LNHDA and CDR2 as SQIVND (reference sequence). Deletions cut 9 bases from V and 7 bases from J, with 21 bases between. The CDR3 is 15 residues long.

There are many counts of this clonotype. V and J are TRBV6-5 and TRBJ2-7; 9 positions match TRBD1. Per germline, CDR1 MNHEY and CDR2 SVGAGI. The CDR3 has 15 amino acids. Trimming removed 2 bases from V and 1 base from J; junction bases left unmatched: 3. Here the CDR3 reads CASSYGGTGSYEQYF. In nucleotides, the CDR3 is TGTGCCAGCAGTTACGGGGGGACAGGGTCCTACGAGCAGTACTTC.

In this sample, this clonotype turned up many times. The rearrangement links TRBV5-1 to TRBJ2-7, with D perhaps TRBD2 (6 bases). This CDR3 is 16 amino acids long. The ends were cut back, 5 bases at V and 7 bases at J, with 25 bases in the middle. Germline lookup yields CDR1 SGHRS and CDR2 YFSETQ. The CDR3 DNA reads as TGCGCCAGCAGTTTTCCCTTCGTTGCGGGACGGAAGGAGCAGTACTTC. Its protein product is CASSFPFVAGRKEQYF. Looking up the rest from reference TRBV5-1 and TRBJ2-7 gives the full variable domain: KAGVTQTPRYLIKTRGQQVTLSCSPISGHRSVSWYQQTPGQGLQFLFEYFSETQRNKGNFPGRFSGRQFSNSRSEMNVSTLELGDSALYLCASSFPFVAGRKEQYFGPGTRLTVT.

This clonotype was detected many times. This chain uses TRBV5-1 with TRBJ2-1; D might be TRBD1 or TRBD2, each matching 6 bases. Trimming pared 6 bases from V and 0 bases from J, leaving 16 bases between. The CDR3 is 16 residues long. The germline CDR1 and CDR2 sequences are SGHRS and YFSETQ. In DNA form, the CDR3 reads TGCGCCAGCACCTACCAGGGGCGGGGCTCCTACAATGAGCAGTTCTTC. As protein: CASTYQGRGSYNEQFF.

A few counts support this clonotype. The V call is TRBV5-1, the J call TRBJ1-1; tentative D call: TRBD1 (5 bases). V lost 0 bases and J 10 bases, leaving 16 bases between the germline ends. Germline loops: CDR1 SGHRS, CDR2 YFSETQ. The CDR3 is made up of 14 amino acids. The CDR3 protein is CASSLGGEARSAFF. The CDR3, as DNA: TGCGCCAGCAGCTTGGGAGGGGAGGCCAGATCAGCTTTCTTT. Combining the CDR3 with reference TRBV5-1 and TRBJ1-1 gives the whole variable domain KAGVTQTPRYLIKTRGQQVTLSCSPISGHRSVSWYQQTPGQGLQFLFEYFSETQRNKGNFPGRFSGRQFSNSRSEMNVSTLELGDSALYLCASSLGGEARSAFFGQGTRLTVV.

The chain carries TRBV15 and TRBJ2-5; no definite D call. Trimming took 0 bases from V and 5 from J, leaving 13 bases between them. Germline CDR1 is LNHNV and CDR2 is YYDKDF (reference sequence). The CDR3 sequence is 15 residues long. DNA for the CDR3: TGTGCCACCAGCAGAGATGGTCCACGCCACGAGACCCAGTACTTC. Protein: CATSRDGPRHETQYF.

This clonotype was recorded a few times. V and J are TRBV10-3 and TRBJ1-5; D unclear. The CDR3 spans 13 residues. Per the germline V gene, CDR1 is ENHRY and CDR2 is SYGVKD. V was clipped by 8 bases and J by 3 bases, with 11 bases between them. In DNA form, the CDR3 reads TGTGCCATCCGAGGTACGCCCAATCAGCCCCAGCATTTT. As protein: CAIRGTPNQPQHF.

This clonotype has ten or more counts. The V and J genes are TRBV6-6 and TRBJ2-5; 13 bases agree with TRBD2. This CDR3 is built from 15 residues. Unmatched junction bases numbered 2, after V lost 4 bases and J lost 3 bases. Germline V gene data show CDR1 as MNHNY and CDR2 as SVGAGI (reference sequence). The DNA of the CDR3 is TGTGCCAGCAGTTCCGGGACTAGCGGGGAAGAGACCCAGTACTTC. This translates into CASSSGTSGEETQYF.

This clonotype was seen ten or more times. This chain joins TRBV11-2 and TRBJ2-3, with D possibly called TRBD1 or TRBD2 (5 bases each). CDR3 length equals 13 residues. V dropped 10 bases and J dropped 0 bases, with 11 bases sitting between them. Germline CDR1 reads SGHAT; CDR2 reads FQNNGV. The DNA for the CDR3 is TGTGCCACCGGGGCCCAAAGCACAGATACGCAGTATTTT. Translating gives CATGAQSTDTQYF.

The table lists this clonotype with many counts. This rearrangement joins TRBV4-3 to TRBJ2-1; D possibly corresponds to TRBD1 (7 bases). Trimming shortened V by 1 base and J by 7 bases, and 17 bases separated the two germline ends. CDR1 is LGHNA, CDR2 YSLEER, per germline. CDR3 size: 16 residues. In nucleotides, the CDR3 is TGCGCCAGCAGCCAAGGGAGGGACAGTCGGTGGAATGAGCAGTTCTTC. Residues: CASSQGRDSRWNEQFF.

This clonotype has ten or more counts. The V call is TRBV10-3, the J call TRBJ1-4; maybe TRBD1 (5 bases). Germline V gene sequence: CDR1 ENHRY, CDR2 SYGVKD. V was cut by 6 bases and J by 8 bases, with 16 bases left in between. CDR3 size: 14 residues. CDR3 DNA: TGTGCCATCAGAGGTCAGGGCCATGGAGAAAAACTGTTTTTT. Its protein product is CAIRGQGHGEKLFF.

This clonotype was found a few times. This chain uses TRBV7-2 with TRBJ2-1, with 12 bases lining up with TRBD2. Unmatched junction bases numbered 2, after V lost 2 bases and J lost 3 bases. CDR1 is SGHTA and CDR2 is FQGNSA in the germline V gene. This CDR3 has 16 residues. The CDR3 loop reads CASSLLAGGIYNEQFF. The CDR3, as DNA: TGTGCCAGCAGCTTACTAGCGGGGGGGATCTACAATGAGCAGTTCTTC. Filled out from reference TRBV7-2 and TRBJ2-1, the complete variable domain reads GAGVSQSPSNKVTEKGKDVELRCDPISGHTALYWYRQSLGQGLEFLIYFQGNSAPDKSGLPSDRFSAERTGGSVSTLTIQRTQQEDSAVYLCASSLLAGGIYNEQFFGPGTRLTVL.